Presented here are 3 T cell receptor beta chains from one specimen sequenced in a study of T cells after yellow fever vaccination (dated by TCRdb to between 2018 and 2021). The meaning of the sample's treatment or condition label: live attenuated yellow fever vaccine strain. To prepare the library, 5' RACE was applied. TCRdb lists the instrument as Illumina HiSeq 2500. TCRdb ran its own pipeline on the public reads, namely fastp trimming at Q25 and MiXCR clone calling, and kept in-frame beta chains. When rows share a CDR3 protein, they turn into one entry using the most common DNA and genes. The sample yields hundreds of thousands of distinct CDR3 sequences; around 6.4% were counted once. The ten largest clones represent roughly 15% of the sample. Sequenced here: PBMCs, sampled 5 days after the yellow fever booster vaccination. The receptors here all came from a man under 40 who received the YFV17D yellow fever vaccine.

J is TRBJ2-5 and V is TRBV3-1, with a tentative D call TRBD1 (6 bases). Germline CDR1 reads LGHDT; CDR2 reads YNNKEL (reference sequence). This CDR3 is 15 amino acids long. The ends were cut back, 4 bases at V and 1 base at J, with 13 bases in the middle. CDR3 protein: CASSLGGQTQETQYF. The CDR3 DNA reads as TGTGCCAGCAGCCTAGGCGGACAGACCCAAGAGACCCAGTACTTC.

The V and J genes are TRBV5-4 and TRBJ2-3; the D gene is possibly TRBD2 (6 bases). From germline, CDR1 is SGHNT and CDR2 YYREEE (reference sequence). V lost 5 bases, J lost 7 bases, and 14 bases lay in between. The CDR3 covers 13 residues. The CDR3 DNA is TGTGCCAGCAGTTCAAAGACTAGTAATACGCAGTATTTT. Translation gives CASSSKTSNTQYF.

This clonotype was recorded a few times. The chain carries TRBV6-2 or TRBV6-3 and TRBJ2-3, with 15 nucleotides matching TRBD2. The CDR3 is 17 amino acids. V trimming: 6 bases; J trimming: 7 bases; junction bases outside the gene matches: 11. Germline V gene data show CDR1 as MNHEY and CDR2 as SVGEGT. The CDR3 loop is CASRQPGLAGGEYTQYF. The CDR3, as DNA: TGTGCCAGCAGACAACCGGGACTAGCGGGAGGTGAATATACGCAGTATTTT.